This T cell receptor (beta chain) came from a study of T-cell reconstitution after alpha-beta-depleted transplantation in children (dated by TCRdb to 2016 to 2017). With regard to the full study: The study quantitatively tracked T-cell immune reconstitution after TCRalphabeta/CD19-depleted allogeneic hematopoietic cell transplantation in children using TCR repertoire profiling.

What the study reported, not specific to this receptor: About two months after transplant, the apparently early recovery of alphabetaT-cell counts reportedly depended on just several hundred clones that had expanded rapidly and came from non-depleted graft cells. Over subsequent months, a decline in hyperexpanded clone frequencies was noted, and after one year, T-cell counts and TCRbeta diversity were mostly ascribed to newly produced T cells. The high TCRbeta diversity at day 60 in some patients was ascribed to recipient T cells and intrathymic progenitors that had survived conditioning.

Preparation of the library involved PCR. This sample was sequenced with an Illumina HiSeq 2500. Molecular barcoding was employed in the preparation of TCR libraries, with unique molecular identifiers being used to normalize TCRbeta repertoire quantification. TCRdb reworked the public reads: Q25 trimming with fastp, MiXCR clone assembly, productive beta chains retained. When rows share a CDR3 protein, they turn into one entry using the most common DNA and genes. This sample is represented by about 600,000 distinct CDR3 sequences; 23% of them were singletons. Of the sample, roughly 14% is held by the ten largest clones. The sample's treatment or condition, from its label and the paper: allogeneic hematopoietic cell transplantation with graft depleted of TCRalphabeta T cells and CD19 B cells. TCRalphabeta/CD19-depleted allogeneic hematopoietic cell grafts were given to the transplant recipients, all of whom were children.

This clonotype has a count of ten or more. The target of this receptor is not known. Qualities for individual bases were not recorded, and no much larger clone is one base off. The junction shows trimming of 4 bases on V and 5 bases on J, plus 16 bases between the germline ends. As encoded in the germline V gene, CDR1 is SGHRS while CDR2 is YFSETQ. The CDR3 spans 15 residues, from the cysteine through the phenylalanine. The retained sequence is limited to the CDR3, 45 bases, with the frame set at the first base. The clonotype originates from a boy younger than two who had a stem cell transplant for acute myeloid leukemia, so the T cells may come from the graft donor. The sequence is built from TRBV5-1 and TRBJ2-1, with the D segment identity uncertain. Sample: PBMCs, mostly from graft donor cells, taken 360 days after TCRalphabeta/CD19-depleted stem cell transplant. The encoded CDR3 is CASSPDRSPNNEQFF. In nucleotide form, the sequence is TGCGCCAGCAGCCCGGACCGTAGCCCCAACAATGAGCAGTTCTTC.